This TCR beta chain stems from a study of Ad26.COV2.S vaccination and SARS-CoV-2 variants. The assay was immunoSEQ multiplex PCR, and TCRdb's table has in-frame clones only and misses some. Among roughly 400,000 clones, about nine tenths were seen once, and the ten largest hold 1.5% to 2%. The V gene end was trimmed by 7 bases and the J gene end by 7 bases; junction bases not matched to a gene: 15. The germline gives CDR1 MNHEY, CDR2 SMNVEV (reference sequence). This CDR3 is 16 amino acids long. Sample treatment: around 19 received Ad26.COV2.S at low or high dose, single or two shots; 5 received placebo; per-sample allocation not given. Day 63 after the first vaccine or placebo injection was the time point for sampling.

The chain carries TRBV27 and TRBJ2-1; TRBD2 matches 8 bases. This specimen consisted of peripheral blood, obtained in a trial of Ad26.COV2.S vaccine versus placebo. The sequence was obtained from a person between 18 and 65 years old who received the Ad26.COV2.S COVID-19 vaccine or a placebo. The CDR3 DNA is TGTGCCAGCATTCCGGGCGGGAGCGGGAGTAAAAATGAGCAGTTCTTC. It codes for CASIPGGSGSKNEQFF.